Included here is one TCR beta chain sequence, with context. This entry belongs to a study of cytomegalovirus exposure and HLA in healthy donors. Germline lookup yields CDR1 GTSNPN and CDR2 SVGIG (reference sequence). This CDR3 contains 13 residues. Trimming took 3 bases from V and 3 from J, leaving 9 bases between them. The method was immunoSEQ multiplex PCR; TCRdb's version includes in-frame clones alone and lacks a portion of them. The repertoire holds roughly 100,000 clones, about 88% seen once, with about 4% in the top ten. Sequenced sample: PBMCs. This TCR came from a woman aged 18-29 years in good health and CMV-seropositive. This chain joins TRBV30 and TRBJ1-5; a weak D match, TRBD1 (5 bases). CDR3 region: CAWRGQINQPQHF. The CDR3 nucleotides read TGTGCCTGGAGGGGGCAGATCAATCAGCCCCAGCATTTT. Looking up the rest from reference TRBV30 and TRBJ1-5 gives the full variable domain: SQTIHQWPATLVQPVGSPLSLECTVEGTSNPNLYWYRQAAGRGLQLLFYSVGIGQISSEVPQNLSASRPQDRQFILSSKKLLLSDSGFYLCAWRGQINQPQHFGDGTRLSIL.